This T cell receptor beta chain was obtained from a study of blood T cell repertoires in COVID-19. Study background: Sites in the United States, Italy and Spain provided acute and convalescent COVID-19 samples.

Per the study methods: The assay estimated nucleated cells by amplifying reference gene primers. Sequencing used immunoSEQ multiplex PCR; TCRdb keeps in-frame clones, though not all of them. V, J and clone size are taken as reported in that table, and D and trimming were inferred from the DNA itself. The data show roughly 120,000 clones, roughly four fifths seen once. This CDR3 is built from 15 residues. V was pared by 8 bases and J by 8 bases, with 24 bases between. CDR1 SGHTA and CDR2 FQGNSA come from the germline V gene. The chain is built from TRBV7-2 and TRBJ2-5; D might be TRBD2 (7 bases). Sequenced sample: peripheral blood. This clonotype originated in a man at least 80 years old with COVID-19, enrolled during active disease. The CDR3 spells CASSSFLGGQGTQYF. DNA of the CDR3: TGTGCCAGCTCATCCTTCCTGGGGGGGCAAGGAACCCAGTACTTC.